Following are 13 T cell receptor beta chains from one sample sequenced in a study of cytomegalovirus exposure and HLA in healthy donors. Generated by immunoSEQ multiplex PCR, the TCRdb table keeps only in-frame clones and is missing some. This sample has 150,000 to 160,000 clones; approximately 86% occur once, and the top ten carry under 25%. Sequencing input: PBMCs. These receptors were collected from a man aged 18-30 years in good health and CMV-seropositive.

The chain is built from TRBV18 and TRBJ2-3; tentative D call: TRBD2 (5 bases). CDR3 length: 15 amino acids. Deletions cut 4 bases from V and 4 bases from J, with 15 bases between. CDR1 is KGHSH and CDR2 is LQKENI in the germline V gene. The CDR3 region is CASSLTGREADTQYF. The CDR3 DNA sequence: TGTGCCAGCTCACTCACGGGAAGAGAGGCAGATACGCAGTATTTT.

The J gene is TRBJ2-3, the V gene TRBV2, with 10 bases lining up with TRBD2. CDR1 SNHLY and CDR2 FYNNEI come from the germline V gene. CDR3 length: 15 residues. J gave up 1 base and V 6 bases, and 4 bases lay outside the gene matches. CDR3 sequence: CASRSGGAGTDTQYF. The CDR3, as DNA: TGTGCCAGCAGAAGCGGGGGGGCCGGCACAGATACGCAGTATTTT. Complete variable domain (other parts from reference TRBV2 and TRBJ2-3): EPEVTQTPSHQVTQMGQEVILRCVPISNHLYFYWYRQILGQKVEFLVSFYNNEISEKSEIFDDQFSVERPDGSNFTLKIRSTKLEDSAMYFCASRSGGAGTDTQYFGPGTRLTVL.

The chain recombines TRBV7-2 with TRBJ1-5; 8 bases are shared with TRBD1. Trimming at V came to 5 bases and at J to 4 bases, leaving 7 bases not matched to a gene. The CDR3 has 15 amino acids. Germline values: CDR1 SGHTA, CDR2 FQGNSA. The DNA for the CDR3 is TGTGCCAGCAGCCCCGGGACAGGCCCAAATCAGCCCCAGCATTTT. Translated, it gives CASSPGTGPNQPQHF.

The genes are TRBV15 and TRBJ2-7; 7 bases agree with TRBD2. Germline CDR1 is LNHNV and CDR2 is YYDKDF (reference sequence). Losses at the gene ends were 3 bases for V and 3 bases for J; bases not matched to a gene: 11. This CDR3 is built from 16 residues. This chain's CDR3 is CATSSHGGAGSYEQYF. The DNA of the CDR3 is TGTGCCACCAGCAGCCATGGAGGAGCGGGGAGCTACGAGCAGTACTTC.

The chain employs TRBV7-2 and TRBJ2-1, with 9 bases lining up with TRBD1. The V and J ends lost 1 base and 8 bases, in that order; junction bases with no gene match: 6. CDR1 SGHTA and CDR2 FQGNSA come from the germline V gene. The length of the CDR3 is 15 residues. The CDR3 loop reads CASSLVGTGIYEQFF. The CDR3 DNA sequence: TGTGCCAGCAGCTTAGTTGGGACAGGGATTTATGAGCAGTTCTTC.

The V and J genes are TRBV18 and TRBJ2-2, with D possibly TRBD2 on 6 matching bases. Germline CDR1 is KGHSH and CDR2 is LQKENI. The V gene lost 3 bases and the J gene lost 4 bases, with 9 bases spanning the gap. The CDR3 contains 14 residues. CDR3 nucleotide sequence: TGTGCCAGCTCACCCCTGGGGGGCACCGGGGAGCTGTTTTTT. This translates into CASSPLGGTGELFF. The whole variable domain, remainder taken from reference TRBV18 and TRBJ2-2, is NAGVMQNPRHLVRRRGQEARLRCSPMKGHSHVYWYRQLPEEGLKFMVYLQKENIIDESGMPKERFSAEFPKEGPSILRIQQVVRGDSAAYFCASSPLGGTGELFFGEGSRLTVL.

This sequence joins TRBV5-1 and TRBJ1-1; weak D call: TRBD1 (6 bases). V gave up 6 bases and J gave up 6 bases, with 18 bases separating them. Germline V gives CDR1 SGHRS, CDR2 YFSETQ. CDR3 length: 14 residues. The DNA for the CDR3 is TGCGCCAGCACGCCGACAGGTTCAGTTGCTGAAGCTTTCTTT. It specifies CASTPTGSVAEAFF.

In DNA form, the CDR3 reads TGTGCCAGCACCCTGGCGGGGGTTAGCAATCAGCCCCAGCATTTT. Translation gives CASTLAGVSNQPQHF. The V call is TRBV6-5, the J call TRBJ1-5, with D possibly matching TRBD1 (5 bases). The length of the CDR3 is 15 residues. The germline CDR1 and CDR2 sequences are MNHEY and SVGAGI. Trimming took off 7 bases at V and 0 bases at J, with 13 bases between the two ends.

J is TRBJ1-4 and V is TRBV30; D is perhaps TRBD1 (5 bases). Germline V gives CDR1 GTSNPN, CDR2 SVGIG (reference sequence). Trimming shortened V by 1 base and J by 8 bases, and 14 bases separated the two germline ends. This CDR3 is built from 14 residues. The CDR3 bases are TGTGCCTGGAGTGGGAGGGGAGGAAAAGAAAAACTGTTTTTT. This translates into CAWSGRGGKEKLFF.

This clone was observed a few times. The V gene is TRBV7-6, the J gene TRBJ2-1; TRBD2 might be the D (6 bases). The CDR3 runs 15 residues. V lost 2 bases to trimming and J lost 2 bases, with 10 bases between them. CDR1 and CDR2 from the germline V gene are SGHVS and FNYEAQ. DNA of the CDR3: TGTGCCAGCAGCTTAAGTGGGGAGGCCTACAATGAGCAGTTCTTC. Its protein product is CASSLSGEAYNEQFF. The whole variable domain, filled in from reference TRBV7-6 and TRBJ2-1, reads GAGVSQSPRYKVTKRGQDVALRCDPISGHVSLYWYRQALGQGPEFLTYFNYEAQQDKSGLPNDRFSAERPEGSISTLTIQRTEQRDSAMYRCASSLSGEAYNEQFFGPGTRLTVL.

The V gene is TRBV6-4, the J gene TRBJ1-2; D call uncertain. Germline CDR1 MRHNA, CDR2 SNTAGT. The CDR3 loop spans 12 amino acids. With 0 bases removed from V and 10 bases from J, the gap between germline ends came to 9 bases. CDR3 amino acids: CASSDSGSSYTF. For the CDR3, the DNA is TGTGCCAGCAGTGACTCGGGCAGCTCCTACACCTTC.

V gene TRBV7-8 combines with J gene TRBJ1-1, with TRBD1 matching 8 bases. J was trimmed by 5 bases and V by 6 bases; bases with no gene match: 11. The length of the CDR3 is 15 residues. CDR1 and CDR2 from the germline V gene are SGHVS and FQNEAQ. CDR3 sequence (DNA): TGTGCCAGCAGACCGGGCAGGGGGCGAGGGACTGAAGCTTTCTTT. Translation: CASRPGRGRGTEAFF.

V usage is TRBV5-5 and J usage is TRBJ2-7; no reliable D call. From germline, CDR1 is SGHKS and CDR2 YYEKEE (reference sequence). With 0 bases removed from V and 3 bases from J, the gap between germline ends came to 7 bases. The CDR3 is 13 residues long. Here the CDR3 reads CASSLVTGYEQYF. In DNA, the CDR3 is TGTGCCAGCAGCTTGGTAACGGGCTACGAGCAGTACTTC.